One and the same sample provided the 3 T cell receptor beta chains below, sequenced in a study of blood T cell repertoires in COVID-19. Some clones are missing from TCRdb's copy, which holds only in-frame ones; the method was immunoSEQ multiplex PCR. The data show roughly 240,000 clones, roughly 83% seen once. Sequenced: peripheral blood. The receptors stem from a man between 60 and 70 years old who had recovered from COVID-19.

This chain uses TRBV5-6 with TRBJ2-3; the D gene is possibly TRBD2 (6 bases). The V gene lost 4 bases and the J gene lost 0 bases, with 15 bases spanning the gap. CDR1 and CDR2 from the germline V gene are SGHDT and YYEEEE. The CDR3 spans 16 residues. CDR3 nucleotide sequence: TGTGCCAGCAGCATGATTAGCGGACCTAGCACAGATACGCAGTATTTT. It specifies CASSMISGPSTDTQYF. Full variable domain (remainder filled in from reference TRBV5-6 and TRBJ2-3): DAGVTQSPTHLIKTRGQQVTLRCSPKSGHDTVSWYQQALGQGPQFIFQYYEEEERQRGNFPDRFSGHQFPNYSSELNVNALLLGDSALYLCASSMISGPSTDTQYFGPGTRLTVL.

V gene TRBV6-6 combines with J gene TRBJ2-7, with 10 nucleotides matching TRBD2. J was trimmed by 0 bases and V by 5 bases; bases with no gene match: 16. This CDR3 has 19 amino acids. The V gene's germline CDR1 is MNHNY and CDR2 SVGAGI (reference sequence). CDR3 region: CASSRRLGSGRTSSYEQYF. The DNA of the CDR3 is TGTGCCAGCAGTCGCCGTTTGGGTAGCGGGAGGACAAGCTCCTACGAGCAGTACTTC.

The rearrangement links TRBV6-4 to TRBJ1-6; maybe TRBD1 (5 bases). This CDR3 contains 14 residues. Germline V lookup: CDR1 MRHNA, CDR2 SNTAGT. Trimming shortened V by 3 bases and J by 7 bases, and 10 bases separated the two germline ends. Here the CDR3 reads CASSEGGFNSPLHF. Written as DNA, the CDR3 is TGTGCCAGCAGTGAGGGGGGTTTCAATTCACCCCTCCACTTT.